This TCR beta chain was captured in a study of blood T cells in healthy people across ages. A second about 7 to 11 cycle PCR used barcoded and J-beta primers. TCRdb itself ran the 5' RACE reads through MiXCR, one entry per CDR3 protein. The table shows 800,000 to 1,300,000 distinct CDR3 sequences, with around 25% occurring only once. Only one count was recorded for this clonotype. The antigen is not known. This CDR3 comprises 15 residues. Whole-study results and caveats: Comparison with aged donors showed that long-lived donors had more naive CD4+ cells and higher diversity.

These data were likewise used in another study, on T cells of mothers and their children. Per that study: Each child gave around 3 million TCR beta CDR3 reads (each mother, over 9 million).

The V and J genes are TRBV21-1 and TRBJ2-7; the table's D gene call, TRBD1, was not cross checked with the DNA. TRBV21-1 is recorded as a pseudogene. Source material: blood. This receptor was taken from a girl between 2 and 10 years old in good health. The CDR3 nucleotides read TGTGCCAGCAGCAACGGATCCGGGACCGAATACGGGCAGTACTTC. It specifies CASSNGSGTEYGQYF.